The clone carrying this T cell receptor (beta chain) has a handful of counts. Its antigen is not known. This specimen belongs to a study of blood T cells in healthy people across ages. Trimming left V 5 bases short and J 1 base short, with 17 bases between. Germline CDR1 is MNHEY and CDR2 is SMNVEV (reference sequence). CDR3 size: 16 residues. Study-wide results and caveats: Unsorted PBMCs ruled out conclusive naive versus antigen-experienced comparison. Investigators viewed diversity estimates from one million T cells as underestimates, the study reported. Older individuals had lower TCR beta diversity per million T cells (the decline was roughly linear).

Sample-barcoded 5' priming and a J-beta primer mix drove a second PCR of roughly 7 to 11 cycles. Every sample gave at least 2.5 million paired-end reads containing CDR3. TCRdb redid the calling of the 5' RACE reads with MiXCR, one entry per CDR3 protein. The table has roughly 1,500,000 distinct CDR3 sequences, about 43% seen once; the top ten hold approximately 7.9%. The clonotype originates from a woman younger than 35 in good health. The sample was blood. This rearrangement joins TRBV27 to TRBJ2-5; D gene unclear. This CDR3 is CASSLLGYRSQETQYF. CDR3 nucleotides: TGTGCCAGCAGTCTCCTAGGTTATCGGTCCCAAGAGACCCAGTACTTC.